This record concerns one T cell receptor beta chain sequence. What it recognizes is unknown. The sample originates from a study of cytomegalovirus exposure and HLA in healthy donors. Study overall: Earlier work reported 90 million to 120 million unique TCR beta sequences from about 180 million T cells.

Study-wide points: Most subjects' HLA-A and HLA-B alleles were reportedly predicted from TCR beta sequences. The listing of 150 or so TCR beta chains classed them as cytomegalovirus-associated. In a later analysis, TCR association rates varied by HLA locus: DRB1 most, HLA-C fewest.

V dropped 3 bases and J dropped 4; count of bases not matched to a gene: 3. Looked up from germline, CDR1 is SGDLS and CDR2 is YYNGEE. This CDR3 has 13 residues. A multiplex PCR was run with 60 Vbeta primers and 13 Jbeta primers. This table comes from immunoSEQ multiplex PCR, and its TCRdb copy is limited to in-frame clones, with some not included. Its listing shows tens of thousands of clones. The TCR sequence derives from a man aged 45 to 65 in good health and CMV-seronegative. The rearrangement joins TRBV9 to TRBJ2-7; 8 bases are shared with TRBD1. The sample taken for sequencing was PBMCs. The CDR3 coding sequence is TGTGCCAGCAGCGGAAGACAGGGGTACGAGCAGTACTTC. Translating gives CASSGRQGYEQYF.